The rows below give T cell receptor beta chains drawn from one sample of a study of blood T cell repertoires in COVID-19. Method: immunoSEQ multiplex PCR; TCRdb's copy keeps in-frame clones and lacks some. The sample lists hundreds of thousands of clones; around 90% were seen once. The material sequenced was PBMCs or T cells enriched from blood (not recorded which). The receptors were sampled from a woman between 35 and 50 years old who had recovered from COVID-19. The CDR3 runs from the conserved cysteine through the conserved F or W. Each record gives: D gene, J gene, V gene, clone size, CDR3 protein, CDR3 DNA. D genes are given only for firm matches. Only some rows state a clone size, as once, few, many or a class for expanded clones.

d_gene: .
j_gene: TRBJ1-1
v_gene: TRBV28
abundance: .
CDR3aa: CASSPHRAGGNTEAFF
CDR3nt: TGTGCCAGCAGTCCACACAGGGCAGGAGGGAACACTGAAGCTTTCTTT

d_gene: .
j_gene: TRBJ2-5
v_gene: TRBV3-1/TRBV3-2
abundance: few
CDR3aa: CASSQEVGLARQTQYF
CDR3nt: TGTGCCAGCAGCCAAGAGGTAGGGCTAGCGAGACAGACCCAGTACTTC

d_gene: TRBD2
j_gene: TRBJ2-7
v_gene: TRBV6-2/TRBV6-3
abundance: .
CDR3aa: CASSYGAGGREQYF
CDR3nt: TGTGCCAGCAGTTACGGAGCGGGAGGGCGTGAGCAGTACTTC

d_gene: TRBD1
j_gene: TRBJ2-2
v_gene: TRBV27
abundance: few
CDR3aa: CASSHTGTGNTGELFF
CDR3nt: TGTGCCAGCAGCCATACCGGGACAGGGAACACCGGGGAGCTGTTTTTT

d_gene: .
j_gene: TRBJ2-7
v_gene: TRBV10-3
abundance: .
CDR3aa: CAISDSTSYEQYF
CDR3nt: TGTGCCATCAGTGACTCGACAAGCTACGAGCAGTACTTC

d_gene: .
j_gene: TRBJ2-1
v_gene: TRBV27
abundance: .
CDR3aa: CASSRERFSYNEQFF
CDR3nt: TGTGCCAGCAGCCGTGAGAGGTTCTCCTACAATGAGCAGTTCTTC

d_gene: TRBD2
j_gene: TRBJ2-5
v_gene: TRBV2
abundance: .
CDR3aa: CASSASPLAGVETQYF
CDR3nt: TGTGCCAGCAGTGCCTCGCCCCTAGCGGGAGTGGAGACCCAGTACTTC

d_gene: TRBD2
j_gene: TRBJ2-5
v_gene: TRBV5-1
abundance: .
CDR3aa: CASSLRLAIAQETQYF
CDR3nt: TGCGCCAGCAGCTTGAGACTAGCGATAGCCCAAGAGACCCAGTACTTC

d_gene: .
j_gene: TRBJ1-2
v_gene: TRBV5-1
abundance: .
CDR3aa: CASSLEPRYYGYTF
CDR3nt: TGCGCCAGCAGCTTGGAACCCCGGTACTATGGCTACACCTTC

d_gene: .
j_gene: TRBJ2-5
v_gene: TRBV7-7
abundance: .
CDR3aa: CASSPHDSTSAMKYF
CDR3nt: TGTGCTAGCAGCCCCCATGACAGCACCTCTGCCATGAAGTACTTC

d_gene: .
j_gene: TRBJ1-1
v_gene: TRBV5-1
abundance: .
CDR3aa: CASSLEQADTEAFF
CDR3nt: TGCGCCAGCAGCTTGGAACAGGCGGACACTGAAGCTTTCTTT

d_gene: .
j_gene: TRBJ1-3
v_gene: TRBV20-1
abundance: .
CDR3aa: CSASESSGNTIYF
CDR3nt: TGCAGTGCTAGTGAGTCATCAGGAAACACCATATATTTT

d_gene: .
j_gene: TRBJ1-6
v_gene: TRBV28
abundance: .
CDR3aa: CASSSGVSPLHF
CDR3nt: TGTGCCAGCAGTTCGGGGGTTTCACCCCTCCACTTT

d_gene: .
j_gene: TRBJ2-4
v_gene: TRBV4-2
abundance: .
CDR3aa: CASSQDPSAKNIQYF
CDR3nt: TGTGCCAGCAGCCAAGATCCCTCAGCCAAAAACATTCAGTACTTC

d_gene: .
j_gene: TRBJ2-7
v_gene: TRBV28
abundance: .
CDR3aa: CASSREKLAAYEQYF
CDR3nt: TGTGCCAGCAGCCGCGAAAAGCTAGCTGCCTACGAGCAGTACTTC

d_gene: .
j_gene: TRBJ1-1
v_gene: TRBV6-5
abundance: .
CDR3aa: CASSLTVMNTEAFF
CDR3nt: TGTGCCAGCAGTTTGACAGTCATGAACACTGAAGCTTTCTTT

d_gene: .
j_gene: TRBJ2-5
v_gene: TRBV19
abundance: .
CDR3aa: CASSSRDTPTETQYF
CDR3nt: TGTGCCAGTAGTTCCCGGGACACCCCCACGGAGACCCAGTACTTC

d_gene: TRBD1
j_gene: TRBJ2-1
v_gene: TRBV7-8
abundance: few
CDR3aa: CASTQRTGTYEQFF
CDR3nt: TGTGCCAGCACCCAAAGGACAGGTACCTATGAGCAGTTCTTC

d_gene: TRBD1
j_gene: TRBJ2-2
v_gene: TRBV6-2/TRBV6-3
abundance: .
CDR3aa: CASSTGVSGILSAGELFF
CDR3nt: TGTGCCAGCAGTACAGGGGTCTCGGGCATACTTTCGGCCGGGGAGCTGTTTTTT

d_gene: .
j_gene: TRBJ1-5
v_gene: TRBV28
abundance: once
CDR3aa: CASSLPPGRANQPQHF
CDR3nt: TGTGCCAGCAGTTTACCCCCAGGGAGGGCAAATCAGCCCCAGCATTTT